This T cell receptor (beta chain) was obtained from a study of shared clonotypes between healthy human individuals. Study conclusions and caveats: Sampling covered nothing but blood. Tissue TCR repertoires likely differ from those found in blood. It was anticipated that sequencing depth would influence how many clonotypes donors shared.

Of note for this clone: The antigen is unknown.

Sequenced by immunoSEQ multiplex PCR; TCRdb stores in-frame clones only, minus some. The sample carries 1.6 million or so clones, around 97% recorded once. The ends lost 3 bases at V and 2 bases at J; junction bases unmatched: 3. The V gene's germline CDR1 is SNHLY and CDR2 FYNNEI. The CDR3 sequence is 15 residues long. The TCR was taken from a man in his thirties or forties in good health. J is TRBJ1-5 and V is TRBV2, with TRBD1 matching over 8 bases. The sequenced material came from naive CD4+ T cells sorted from blood. This sample's subset: CD45RA+ positively selected. This CDR3 reads CASSDGGQGNQPQHF. CDR3 DNA sequence: TGTGCCAGCAGTGATGGGGGACAGGGCAATCAGCCCCAGCATTTT.